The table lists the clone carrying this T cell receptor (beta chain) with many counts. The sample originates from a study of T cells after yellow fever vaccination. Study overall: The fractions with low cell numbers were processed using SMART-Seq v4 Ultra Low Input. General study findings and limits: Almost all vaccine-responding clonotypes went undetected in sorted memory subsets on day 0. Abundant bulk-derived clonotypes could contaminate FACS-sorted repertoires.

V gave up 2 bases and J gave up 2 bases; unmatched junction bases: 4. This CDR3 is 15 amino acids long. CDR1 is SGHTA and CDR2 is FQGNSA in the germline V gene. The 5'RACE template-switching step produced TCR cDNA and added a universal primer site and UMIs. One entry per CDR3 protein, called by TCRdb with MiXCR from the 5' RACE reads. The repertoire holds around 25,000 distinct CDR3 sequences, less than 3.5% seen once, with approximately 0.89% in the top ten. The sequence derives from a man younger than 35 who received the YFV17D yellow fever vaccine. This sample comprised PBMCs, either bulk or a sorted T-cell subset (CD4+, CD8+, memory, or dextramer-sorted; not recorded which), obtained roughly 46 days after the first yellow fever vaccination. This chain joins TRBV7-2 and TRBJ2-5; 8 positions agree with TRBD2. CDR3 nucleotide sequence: TGTGCCAGCAGCTTAACGGCTAGCGGGCAAGAGACCCAGTACTTC. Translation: CASSLTASGQETQYF.